This TCR beta chain is drawn from a study of T-cell memory formation after mild COVID-19. On the study more broadly: Each donor largely had its own TCR clusters.

General study results and limits: Later expanders leaned CD4+, whereas clones that contracted between day 15 and 85 were balanced CD4/CD8. Shrinking CD4+ clones were chiefly CM and EM; CD8+ ones were chiefly EMRA.

5'RACE, which relied on constant-segment primers, yielded TCR alpha and TCR beta cDNA libraries carrying sample barcodes and UMIs. TCRdb reprocessed the 5' RACE reads via MiXCR and lists one record per CDR3 protein. The table lists around 34,000 distinct CDR3 sequences, 7.7% of them singletons, with under 30% in the top ten. This clonotype appeared many times. Its cognate antigen is unknown. The CDR3 is 13 amino acids. Germline loops: CDR1 DFQATT, CDR2 SNEGSKA (reference sequence). Trimming pared 3 bases from V and 7 bases from J, leaving 14 bases between. The V call is TRBV20-1, the J call TRBJ2-3; D might be TRBD1 (6 bases). The sequenced material came from PBMCs or a T cell subset sorted from them (not recorded which). This clonotype was obtained from a young man who had mild COVID-19 (a few samples of this study predate the infection). Cell type and time point are not known. CDR3 residues: CSARSLGQNTQYF. CDR3 bases: TGCAGTGCTAGGTCACTGGGACAAAATACGCAGTATTTT.